This passage covers 16 T cell receptor beta chains from one sample sequenced in a study of T cell changes during pregnancy in multiple sclerosis. Assay used: immunoSEQ multiplex PCR; TCRdb lists only in-frame clones, some missing. The table includes about 29,000 clones, around nine tenths detected once. Sequenced material: CD8+ T cells from peripheral blood mononuclear cells, taken before pregnancy. Receptors originate from a female donor with multiple sclerosis, enrolled in a pregnancy study.

This rearrangement joins TRBV7-9 to TRBJ2-1; 10 positions agree with TRBD2. With 5 bases clipped from V and 4 bases from J, the junction kept 11 bases outside the gene matches. The CDR3 consists of 17 residues. Per germline, CDR1 SEHNR and CDR2 FQNEAQ (reference sequence). CDR3 region: CASSPTTGTSAYNEQFF. Written as DNA, the CDR3 is TGTGCCAGCAGCCCAACAACCGGGACTAGCGCTTACAATGAGCAGTTCTTC.

The genes are TRBV6-1 and TRBJ1-3; no clear D. There are 12 residues in the CDR3. V dropped 11 bases and J dropped 1 base, with 9 bases sitting between them. CDR1 is MNHNS and CDR2 is SASEGT in the germline V gene. CDR3 protein: CAVVGSGNTIYF. The CDR3 DNA follows: TGTGCCGTTGTCGGTTCTGGAAACACCATATATTTT.

V and J are TRBV29-1 and TRBJ2-7; possible D gene TRBD1, 6 bases. Trimming took 2 bases from V and 1 from J, leaving 12 bases between them. Germline assignment: CDR1 SQVTM and CDR2 ANQGSEA. The CDR3 length is 14 residues. The CDR3 is CSVESQGPSYEQYF. As DNA, the CDR3 is TGCAGCGTTGAAAGCCAGGGGCCTTCCTACGAGCAGTACTTC.

This clone occurred once. The V call is TRBV4-2, the J call TRBJ1-5, with D perhaps matching TRBD1 (5 bases). V lost 2 bases to trimming and J lost 4 bases, with 15 bases between them. There are 16 residues in the CDR3. CDR1 and CDR2 (germline): LGHNA, YNFKEQ. CDR3 sequence reads: CASSQKGQGVNQPQHF. The CDR3 DNA is TGTGCCAGCAGCCAAAAGGGTCAAGGGGTTAATCAGCCCCAGCATTTT.

The chain uses TRBV7-9 and TRBJ2-1, with 11 bases identical to TRBD2. The CDR3 covers 14 residues. With V trimmed by 5 bases and J by 8 bases, 5 bases remained unmatched. CDR1 is SEHNR, CDR2 FQNEAQ, per germline (reference sequence). Here the CDR3 reads CASSISGRGDEQFF. For the CDR3, the DNA is TGTGCCAGCAGCATTAGCGGGAGGGGGGATGAGCAGTTCTTC.

The chain is built from TRBV19 and TRBJ2-7, with D perhaps matching TRBD2 (6 bases). Germline CDR1 and CDR2: LNHDA and SQIVND (reference sequence). V was trimmed by 10 bases and J by 3 bases, leaving 22 bases between them. The length of the CDR3 is 15 residues. In DNA form, the CDR3 reads TGTGCCACCAAACCGGGGGACGGAAGTTACTACGAGCAGTACTTC. Its protein is CATKPGDGSYYEQYF.

The chain recombines TRBV6-5 with TRBJ2-7; 7 bases fit TRBD2. The CDR3 has 13 residues. The germline gives CDR1 MNHEY, CDR2 SVGAGI. V gave up 3 bases and J gave up 4 bases; unmatched junction bases: 3. In nucleotides, the CDR3 is TGTGCCAGCAGTTATGGGCGGGAGTACGAGCAGTACTTC. Translated, it gives CASSYGREYEQYF.

This chain links TRBV9 with TRBJ2-1; 9 bases align to TRBD1. The germline V gene encodes CDR1 SGDLS and CDR2 YYNGEE. The V gene end was trimmed by 0 bases and the J gene end by 4 bases; junction bases not matched to a gene: 2. There are 15 residues in the CDR3. As DNA, the CDR3 is TGTGCCAGCAGCGTAGGGGACAGGGAATACAATGAGCAGTTCTTC. Protein: CASSVGDREYNEQFF.

The rearrangement links TRBV11-2 to TRBJ2-5; TRBD2 agrees at 7 bases. Unmatched junction bases numbered 11, after V lost 5 bases and J lost 5 bases. The CDR3 contains 15 residues. Germline V gene data show CDR1 as SGHAT and CDR2 as FQNNGV. The CDR3: CASSDRDGGSETQYF. The CDR3 nucleotides read TGTGCCAGCAGCGATCGTGACGGGGGGTCGGAGACCCAGTACTTC.

The rearrangement uses TRBV4-3 and TRBJ1-1; the D gene is possibly TRBD1 (6 bases). The CDR3 loop spans 14 amino acids. V was shortened by 0 bases and J by 4 bases, with 9 bases between the two germline ends. Germline loops: CDR1 LGHNA, CDR2 YSLEER. CDR3 DNA sequence: TGCGCCAGCAGCCAAGATAGGGGGGGCACTGAAGCTTTCTTT. As protein: CASSQDRGGTEAFF.

J is TRBJ2-7 and V is TRBV11-2; 7 positions match TRBD1. The CDR3 extends over 17 amino acids. Germline trimming cut 1 base from V and 0 bases from J; bases unmatched to any gene: 9. Looked up from germline, CDR1 is SGHAT and CDR2 is FQNNGV. The CDR3 sequence is CASSLAPGQLNSYEQYF. The CDR3 DNA is TGTGCCAGCAGCTTAGCCCCGGGACAGCTGAACTCCTACGAGCAGTACTTC.

The J gene is TRBJ2-7, the V gene TRBV4-2, with 11 bases lining up with TRBD1. The trim removed 11 bases at V and 1 base at J, leaving 7 bases unmatched. CDR1 LGHNA and CDR2 YNFKEQ come from the germline V gene. The CDR3 sequence is 14 residues long. CDR3 sequence: CAAGQGAESYEQYF. In DNA, the CDR3 is TGTGCCGCCGGACAGGGGGCCGAGTCCTACGAGCAGTACTTC.

The V gene is TRBV11-2, the J gene TRBJ2-2; TRBD1 agrees at 9 bases. Germline-derived CDR1 and CDR2 are SGHAT and FQNNGV. This CDR3 has 17 residues. V lost 2 bases and J lost 5; bases outside the gene matches: 9. CDR3 coding DNA: TGTGCCAGCAGCTTATCACAGGGGGCGATGGGGACCGGGGAGCTGTTTTTT. Translation gives CASSLSQGAMGTGELFF.

This clone showed up just once. The chain joins TRBV6-1 to TRBJ2-2; a weak D match, TRBD2 (6 bases). The V gene's germline CDR1 is MNHNS and CDR2 SASEGT. V was cut by 4 bases and J by 1 base, with 16 bases left in between. The CDR3 totals 17 residues. The CDR3 region is CASSALGRDGNTGELFF. The CDR3 nucleotides read TGTGCCAGCAGTGCTCTTGGGCGGGATGGGAACACCGGGGAGCTGTTTTTT.

This chain joins TRBV28 and TRBJ2-2; D is perhaps TRBD2 (6 bases). The CDR3 is made up of 15 amino acids. CDR1 and CDR2 (germline): MDHEN, SYDVKM. V lost 5 bases and J 5 bases, leaving 15 bases between the germline ends. CDR3 DNA sequence: TGTGCCAGCAGTACAGACCAAGGACTAACCGGGGAGCTGTTTTTT. Protein sequence: CASSTDQGLTGELFF.

The chain recombines TRBV7-6 with TRBJ2-2; no clear D. V lost 3 bases and J 4 bases, leaving 12 bases between the germline ends. The CDR3 sequence is 15 residues long. Germline CDR1 reads SGHVS; CDR2 reads FNYEAQ. The DNA for the CDR3 is TGTGCCAGCAGCTTGTCTCTAGGATCCACCGGGGAGCTGTTTTTT. Amino acid sequence: CASSLSLGSTGELFF.